In this sample, the clone carrying this T cell receptor (beta chain) turned up a few times. The sample carries other DNA sequences with the same CDR3. This record comes from a study of PD-L1 blockade in urothelial cancer. Study overall: Intravenous atezolizumab, 1,200 mg every 3 weeks, was begun by patients in the mid-2010s.

Assay used: immunoSEQ multiplex PCR; TCRdb lists only in-frame clones, some missing. The sample records some 29,000 clones, around 87% being singletons. It was locally advanced or metastatic urothelial carcinoma that patients had. Germline CDR1 LNHDA, CDR2 SQIVND (reference sequence). The CDR3 length is 13 residues. Trimming stripped 10 bases from V and 1 base from J, with 11 bases between. The material was PBMCs, obtained around atezolizumab (anti-PD-L1) treatment. The TCR was taken from a man in his forties or fifties with urothelial cancer. The genes are TRBV19 and TRBJ1-5; D may be TRBD1 (5 bases). The CDR3 loop is CATDRGSNQPQHF. CDR3 DNA sequence: TGTGCCACCGACCGGGGGAGCAATCAGCCCCAGCATTTT.